The 21 T cell receptor beta chains presented below share a single source sample, sequenced in a study of long-term antiretroviral therapy in people with HIV. The assay used was immunoSEQ (version v3.0), run at survey level. Libraries were prepared by immunoSEQ multiplex PCR; TCRdb keeps only in-frame clonotypes and omits some of them. The table lists tens of thousands of clones, less than 85% of them singletons. Sequences were derived from unsorted PBMCs, sampled approximately 1.8 years before starting antiretroviral therapy. Every receptor here comes from a woman aged 40-49 years with HIV.

The rearrangement links TRBV4-3 to TRBJ2-7, with D perhaps TRBD2 (6 bases). The length of the CDR3 is 13 residues. Trimming removed 4 bases from V and 5 bases from J, with 12 bases in between. Germline V lookup: CDR1 LGHNA, CDR2 YSLEER. The CDR3 loop reads CASSPRGFDEQYF. DNA of the CDR3: TGCGCCAGCAGCCCCCGGGGGTTCGACGAGCAGTACTTC.

The chain couples TRBV29-1 to TRBJ2-7; perhaps TRBD1 as D (6 bases). V dropped 6 bases and J dropped 6 bases, with 18 bases sitting between them. This CDR3 contains 13 residues. The germline gives CDR1 SQVTM, CDR2 ANQGSEA. This chain's CDR3 is CSVGFEQGSEQYF. CDR3 DNA: TGCAGCGTGGGGTTCGAACAGGGCTCCGAGCAGTACTTC.

The chain uses TRBV5-6 and TRBJ2-2; TRBD2 matches 7 bases. CDR1 is SGHDT and CDR2 is YYEEEE in the germline V gene. Trimming removed 3 bases from V and 4 bases from J; junction bases left unmatched: 6. The CDR3 consists of 15 residues. The CDR3 is CASSSLGTTTGELFF. The CDR3 coding sequence is TGTGCCAGCAGCTCTCTCGGGACTACCACCGGGGAGCTGTTTTTT.

The V gene is TRBV4-3, the J gene TRBJ2-7; perhaps TRBD1 as D (5 bases). V lost 0 bases and J lost 5, with 14 bases in between. Germline values: CDR1 LGHNA, CDR2 YSLEER. The CDR3 runs to 15 residues. In nucleotides, the CDR3 is TGCGCCAGCAGCCAAGATGGGAACAGGTTAAACGAGCAGTACTTC. It encodes CASSQDGNRLNEQYF.

The DNA for the CDR3 is TGCGCCAGCAGCTTGGCGGACAGATCGAACACTGAAGCTTTCTTT. This sequence encodes CASSLADRSNTEAFF. The rearrangement links TRBV5-1 to TRBJ1-1; tentative D call: TRBD1 (6 bases). The ends were cut back, 0 bases at V and 1 base at J, with 10 bases in the middle. Per the germline V gene, CDR1 is SGHRS and CDR2 is YFSETQ. The CDR3 covers 15 residues.

The CDR3 is CASRINSYEQYF. The CDR3 nucleotides read TGCGCCAGCAGGATTAACTCCTACGAGCAGTACTTC. This sequence joins TRBV5-1 and TRBJ2-7; D gene ambiguous. The germline gives CDR1 SGHRS, CDR2 YFSETQ. This CDR3 has 12 amino acids. Trimming stripped 5 bases from V and 0 bases from J, with 6 bases between.

The chain combines TRBV5-4 with TRBJ2-3; 7 nucleotides agree with TRBD2. The V and J ends lost 2 bases and 6 bases, in that order; junction bases with no gene match: 6. Per germline, CDR1 SGHNT and CDR2 YYREEE (reference sequence). The CDR3 extends over 14 amino acids. The CDR3 DNA follows: TGTGCCAGCAGCTTTGGGGGAGGGGCCGATACGCAGTATTTT. Translated: CASSFGGGADTQYF.

V and J are TRBV5-5 and TRBJ2-1; TRBD2 agrees at 8 bases. The length of the CDR3 is 15 residues. CDR1 SGHKS and CDR2 YYEKEE come from the germline V gene (reference sequence). The V segment lost 0 bases and the J segment 4 bases; nucleotides outside the gene matches: 3. The CDR3 DNA reads TGTGCCAGCAGCTTGGCACTAGCGGTTTACAATGAGCAGTTCTTC. Translation: CASSLALAVYNEQFF.

V is TRBV15 and J is TRBJ1-1; unclear D gene. This CDR3 contains 14 residues. V was cut by 0 bases and J by 2 bases, with 7 bases left in between. Germline assignment: CDR1 LNHNV and CDR2 YYDKDF (reference sequence). The CDR3 region has the DNA TGTGCCACCAGCAGAGAACCGACTAACACTGAAGCTTTCTTT. It translates to CATSREPTNTEAFF.

The chain employs TRBV7-8 and TRBJ1-1, with unresolved D. Germline lookup yields CDR1 SGHVS and CDR2 FQNEAQ. V lost 3 bases, J lost 4 bases, and 9 bases lay in between. The CDR3 extends over 13 amino acids. The CDR3 spells CASSFRLSTEAFF. The CDR3 DNA reads TGTGCCAGCAGCTTTAGGTTGAGCACTGAAGCTTTCTTT.

Comments on this clone: One end of the junction is discordant with germline, which a read error may explain. The V gene is TRBV5-5, the J gene TRBJ2-7, with D maybe TRBD1 (5 bases). There are 15 residues in the CDR3. CDR1 and CDR2 from the germline V gene are SGHKS and YYEKEE (reference sequence). This CDR3 is CVSSLVRWGLDEQYF. DNA for the CDR3: TGTGTCAGCAGCTTGGTTAGGTGGGGCCTTGACGAGCAGTACTTC.

The V call is TRBV9, the J call TRBJ2-7, with 7 bases matching TRBD1. V was clipped by 0 bases and J by 3 bases; unmatched bases: 6. The CDR3 is made up of 15 amino acids. Germline CDR1 and CDR2: SGDLS and YYNGEE. This chain's CDR3 is CASSVAGTAYYEQYF. CDR3 nucleotides: TGTGCCAGCAGCGTAGCAGGGACAGCCTACTACGAGCAGTACTTC.

This rearrangement joins TRBV6-5 to TRBJ2-7; no definite D call. V lost 7 bases and J lost 3, with 16 bases in between. Looked up from germline, CDR1 is MNHEY and CDR2 is SVGAGI. This CDR3 comprises 14 residues. The CDR3 sequence is CASTDVTKNYEQYF. CDR3 in DNA: TGTGCCAGCACTGACGTGACGAAGAACTACGAGCAGTACTTC.

The genes are TRBV5-5 and TRBJ2-5, with 10 bases aligning to TRBD2. The germline gives CDR1 SGHKS, CDR2 YYEKEE (reference sequence). The CDR3 runs 15 residues. V gave up 0 bases and J gave up 9 bases; unmatched junction bases: 8. CDR3 bases: TGTGCCAGCAGCTTGGGGACTAGCGGCCCAGGGGCCCAGTACTTC. Amino acids: CASSLGTSGPGAQYF.

The rearrangement uses TRBV11-3 and TRBJ2-1; D uncertain. Looked up from germline, CDR1 is SGHNT and CDR2 is YENEEA. The CDR3 length is 14 residues. V was cut by 2 bases and J by 4 bases, with 9 bases left in between. The CDR3 DNA is TGTGCCAGCAGCTTAACCTTTGGATACAATGAGCAGTTCTTC. It is translated as CASSLTFGYNEQFF.

The genes are TRBV30 and TRBJ1-6; possibly TRBD1 for D (5 bases). The CDR3 sequence is 17 residues long. Trimming removed 0 bases at V and 0 bases at J, with 12 bases between. Looked up from germline, CDR1 is GTSNPN and CDR2 is SVGIG (reference sequence). The DNA of the CDR3 is TGTGCCTGGAGTGTACCTGGGGGGTCCTCCTATAATTCACCCCTCCACTTT. This encodes CAWSVPGGSSYNSPLHF.

This chain links TRBV5-4 with TRBJ2-1; D possibly uses TRBD1 or TRBD2 (5 bases each). Trimming took 1 base from V and 9 from J, leaving 20 bases between them. Looked up from germline, CDR1 is SGHNT and CDR2 is YYREEE (reference sequence). The CDR3 is 16 amino acids. CDR3 amino acids: CASSLRVSSGAAEQFF. DNA for the CDR3: TGTGCCAGCAGCTTGCGAGTGTCCTCCGGGGCCGCTGAGCAGTTCTTC.

The sample holds a few counts of this clone. The chain recombines TRBV27 with TRBJ1-5; D might be TRBD1 (6 bases). Between the trimmed V and J ends, which lost 2 bases and 0 bases, there was a span of 11 bases. The CDR3 runs to 16 residues. Germline V lookup: CDR1 MNHEY, CDR2 SMNVEV (reference sequence). CDR3 nucleotide sequence: TGTGCCAGCAGTTTAGCGGCAGGGGTTAGCAATCAGCCCCAGCATTTT. It encodes CASSLAAGVSNQPQHF.

The gene calls are TRBV11-3 and TRBJ1-3; D gene unclear. The CDR3 extends over 12 amino acids. The V end lost 10 bases, the J end lost 2 bases, and 9 bases lay between the germline ends. Germline V gives CDR1 SGHNT, CDR2 YENEEA. CDR3 sequence: CATQLAGNTIYF. The CDR3 nucleotides are TGTGCCACCCAGTTGGCTGGAAACACCATATATTTT.

The chain joins TRBV5-6 to TRBJ2-1, with TRBD1 identical over 8 bases. This CDR3 has 16 residues. V trimming: 4 bases; J trimming: 10 bases; junction bases outside the gene matches: 16. CDR1 SGHDT and CDR2 YYEEEE come from the germline V gene. For the CDR3, the DNA is TGTGCCAGCAGCCTGAAGACAGGGGACACCACTTTAGAGCAGTTCTTC. Its protein product is CASSLKTGDTTLEQFF.

V usage is TRBV14 and J usage is TRBJ2-5; TRBD1 matches at 7 bases. The V gene's germline CDR1 is SGHDN and CDR2 FVKESK. The CDR3 loop spans 14 amino acids. J lost 5 bases, V lost 1 base, and 4 bases had no gene match. CDR3 in amino acids: CASSQVNRGETQYF. DNA for the CDR3: TGTGCCAGCAGCCAAGTTAACAGGGGTGAGACCCAGTACTTC.